This T cell receptor beta chain is from a study of healthy donors' naive CD4 and CD8 T cells (dated by TCRdb to the mid-2010s). Regarding the study in general: Donors were selected to cover three age groups (20-25, 40-50 and 60-70 years, roughly six each), with a mean age of 44, and half of the donors were female. The TCR alpha libraries followed the same workflow as the beta chain, except for a newly designed primer set that covered all functional IMGT alpha gene variants. Rearranged TCR alpha and beta chains from naive CD4+ and CD8+ T cells were sequenced in the study to test how TCR variation relates to lineage commitment. Peripheral blood mononuclear cells were obtained from some 20 unrelated, healthy individuals. Donors were HLA-typed by sequencing at HLA-A, -B, -C, -DRB1, -DQB1 and -DPB1 using the SBTexcellerator protocol, an ABI3130xl analyzer and SBTengine software. Study-wide findings and limitations: Because the alpha and beta chains were sequenced in bulk, pairing them was not possible, and so effects of the combined chains went unevaluated. Approximately 12% of the variance in CD4/CD8 propensity appeared to be explained jointly by V genes, J genes and CDR3 charge, in a largely additive manner. Possible repertoire bias arising from homeostatic proliferation of naive T cells was not directly addressed. In both chains, CD4+ lineage was associated with a positively charged CDR3, and CD8+ lineage was associated with a negatively charged CDR3. Naive CD4+ and CD8+ cells reportedly showed biased usage of most V and J gene segments, and this bias was consistent across donors and independent of HLA genotype.

Cells with a CD4+CD8-CD45RO-CD45RA+ profile were isolated by FACS and defined as naive CD4+ T cells, and those with a CD8+CD4-CD45RA+CD27bright profile were defined as naive CD8+ T cells. Antibodies against CD4 (RPA-T4), CD8 (SK1), CD27 (O323), CD45RA (HI100) and CD45RO (UCHL1) were used for sorting. Trimming removed 0 bases from V and 5 bases from J, leaving 11 bases between the germline ends. Counted from cysteine to phenylalanine, this CDR3 has 14 amino acids. CDR3 DNA is the only sequence kept; it has 42 bases, read in frame from the first base. Taken from the germline V gene (reference sequence), the CDR1 and CDR2 loops are SGHKS and YYEKEE. TCRdb shows the sequencer as 454 GS FLX Titanium. A previously published linear amplification protocol was used to build the TCR libraries, starting from 400 to 500 ng of total RNA. The Roche/454 Genome Sequencer with Titanium chemistry was used for sequencing. In the original analysis: From roughly five of the healthy donors, 75,000 to 100,000 rearranged TCR alpha transcripts were sequenced. Duplicate transcripts were removed, and unique TCR clonotypes were defined by the CDR3 junction according to IMGT nomenclature. CD4 versus CD8 status was modeled on V and J genes by logistic regression in R 2.13.0, with adjustment for donor effects and Bonferroni correction for multiple testing. The public reads were run again by TCRdb, first through fastp at Q25 and then through MiXCR, and only productive beta chains were kept. Merged by CDR3 protein, the rows form single entries marked with the most common genes and DNA. What appears here as the V and J calls and clone size reflects TCRdb's work, not the paper's. The sample contains around 200,000 distinct CDR3 sequences, under 85% of them found a single time. The ten largest make up less than 2.5% of the sample.

Worth noting for this clonotype: Its antigen is still unknown. Per-nucleotide qualities are absent, and no much larger clonotype sits a single base away.

The receptor was derived from a pool of human donors in good health; the sample pools cells from several healthy donors. Sequencing was performed on naive CD4+ and CD8+ T cells sorted from blood, pooled from several donors. This sample's cell subset or site label indicates: FACS-sorted naive CD4+ (CD45RO-CD45RA+) and naive CD8+ (CD45RA+CD27bright) T cells. In this chain, TRBV5-5 is recombined with TRBJ2-5, with the D segment identity uncertain. The nucleotide sequence reads as follows: TGTGCCAGCAGCTTGGGGATGGCTCCGGAGACCCAGTACTTC. It encodes CASSLGMAPETQYF.